This T cell receptor (beta chain) was sequenced during a study of blood T cell repertoires in COVID-19 (dated by TCRdb to 2018 to 2020). In the study overall: Collaborator samples came from the United States, Italy and Spain and covered acute and convalescent phases of COVID-19. Samples came from the ongoing ImmuneRACE study (first 160 participants) plus 1,254 subjects from 6 global collaborators. The prospective study material was composed of cDNA or gDNA derived from T cells, B-cell-depleted T cells, or PBMCs. The repertoires were made available in a free public database intended to serve as a resource for research on the immune response to SARS-CoV-2. Where available, HLA class I and class II types were obtained from metadata supplied by the sample provider rather than from assay-based typing. The sample metadata nearly always contained a de-identified subject ID, COVID-19 status, age in years and sex. Deeply sampled blood TCRbeta repertoires from subjects exposed to, actively infected with, or recovered from COVID-19 were included in the dataset. Broad study findings and their caveats: How much clinical and demographic metadata was included differed by source and by participant, and the metadata was provided uncurated.

About this clone itself: This receptor's antigen is unknown. Base qualities are not recorded, but no much larger clone differs from it by a single base.

TCRbeta CDR3 regions were amplified from genomic DNA using the immunoSEQ Assay, a bias-controlled multiplex PCR. For the original study's pipeline: Within the assay, amplification of reference gene primers was used to estimate how many nucleated cells each sample contained. Sequence reads were collapsed and filtered to measure the absolute abundance of every unique TCRbeta CDR3 rearrangement. Productive Simpson clonality was computed per sample as the square root of Simpson's diversity index over productive rearrangements. TCRdb limited this immuneACCESS table to in-frame rearrangements with V and J called. A share of clones is missing; checked studies link under half to unresolved V genes, and the rest is unexplained. The V and J calls and the clone size are those of that table, but D and trimming were determined from the DNA. Across this sample there are under 200,000 clones, with more than 70% seen only once. The ten largest clones represent 5.5% to 7% of the sample.

The collaborating institutions used their own protocols to collect whole blood in K2EDTA tubes. For TCRbeta analysis, collaborators shipped samples in one of three forms: frozen whole blood, isolated PBMCs, or DNA extracted from either of those sample types. For this chain, trimming is 2 bases at the V end and 1 base at the J end, and the number of junction bases without a gene match is 2. Measured from the cysteine to the phenylalanine, the CDR3 is 15 residues long. Only CDR3 DNA is held: 45 bases, read in frame from base 1. CDR1 and CDR2, per the germline V gene, are SGDLS and YYNGEE. The chain uses TRBV9 and TRBJ1-3; 8 junctional bases match TRBD1. This clonotype was obtained from a man aged 40-49 years with active or convalescent COVID-19. What was sequenced was peripheral blood. The sequenced DNA: TGTGCCAGCAGCGTCGGACAGGGATCTGGAAACACCATATATTTT. Its coded protein is CASSVGQGSGNTIYF.